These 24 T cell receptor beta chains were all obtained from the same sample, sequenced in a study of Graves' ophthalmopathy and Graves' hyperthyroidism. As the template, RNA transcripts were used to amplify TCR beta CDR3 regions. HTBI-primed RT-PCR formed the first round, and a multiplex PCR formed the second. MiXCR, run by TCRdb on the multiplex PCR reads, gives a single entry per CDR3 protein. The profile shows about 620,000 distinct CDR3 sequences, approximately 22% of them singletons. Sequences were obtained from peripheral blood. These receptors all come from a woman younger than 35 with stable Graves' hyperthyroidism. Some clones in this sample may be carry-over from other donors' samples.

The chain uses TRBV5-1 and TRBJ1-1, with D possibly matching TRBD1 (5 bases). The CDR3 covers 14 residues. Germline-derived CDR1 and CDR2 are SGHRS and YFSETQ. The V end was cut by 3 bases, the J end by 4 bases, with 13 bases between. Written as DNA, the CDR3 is TGCGCCAGCAGCTCGGACATAAGCGGCACTGAAGCTTTCTTT. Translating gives CASSSDISGTEAFF. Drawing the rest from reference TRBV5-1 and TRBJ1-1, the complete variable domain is KAGVTQTPRYLIKTRGQQVTLSCSPISGHRSVSWYQQTPGQGLQFLFEYFSETQRNKGNFPGRFSGRQFSNSRSEMNVSTLELGDSALYLCASSSDISGTEAFFGQGTRLTVV.

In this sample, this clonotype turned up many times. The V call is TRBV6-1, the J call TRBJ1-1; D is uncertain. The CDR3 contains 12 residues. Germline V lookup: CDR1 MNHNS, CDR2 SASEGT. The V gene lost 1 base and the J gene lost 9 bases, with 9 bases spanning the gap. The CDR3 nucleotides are TGTGCCAGCAGTGAAGGGCAGACAAAAGCTTTCTTT. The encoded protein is CASSEGQTKAFF.

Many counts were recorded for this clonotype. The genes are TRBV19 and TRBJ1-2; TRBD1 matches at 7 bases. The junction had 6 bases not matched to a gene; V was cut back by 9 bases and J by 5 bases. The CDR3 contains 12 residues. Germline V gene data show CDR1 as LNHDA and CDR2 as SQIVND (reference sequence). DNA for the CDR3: TGTGCCAGCACGGGACAGACGTATGGCTACACCTTC. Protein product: CASTGQTYGYTF.

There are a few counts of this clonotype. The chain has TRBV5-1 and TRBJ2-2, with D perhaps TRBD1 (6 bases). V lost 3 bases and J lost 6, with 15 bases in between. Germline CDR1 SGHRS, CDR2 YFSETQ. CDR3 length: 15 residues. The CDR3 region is CASSSTQGSAGELFF. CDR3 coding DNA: TGCGCCAGCAGCTCAACCCAGGGGTCCGCCGGGGAGCTGTTTTTT.

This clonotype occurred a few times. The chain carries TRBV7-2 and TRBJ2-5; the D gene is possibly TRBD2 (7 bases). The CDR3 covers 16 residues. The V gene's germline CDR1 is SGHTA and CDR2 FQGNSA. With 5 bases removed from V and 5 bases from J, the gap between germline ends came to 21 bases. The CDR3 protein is CASSVQEGGPGETQYF. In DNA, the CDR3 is TGTGCCAGCAGCGTACAGGAGGGGGGGCCGGGGGAGACCCAGTACTTC.

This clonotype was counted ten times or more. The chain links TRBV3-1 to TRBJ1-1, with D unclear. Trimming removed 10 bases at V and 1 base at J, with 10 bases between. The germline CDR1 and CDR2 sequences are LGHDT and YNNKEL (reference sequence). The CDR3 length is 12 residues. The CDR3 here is CATATGNTEAFF. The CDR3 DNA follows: TGTGCCACCGCGACGGGGAACACTGAAGCTTTCTTT.

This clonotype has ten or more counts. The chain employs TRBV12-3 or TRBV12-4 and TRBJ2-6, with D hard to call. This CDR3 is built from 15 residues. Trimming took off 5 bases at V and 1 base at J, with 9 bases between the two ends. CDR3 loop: CASSRTESGANVLTF. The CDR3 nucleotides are TGTGCCAGCAGTCGAACAGAGTCTGGGGCCAACGTCCTGACTTTC.

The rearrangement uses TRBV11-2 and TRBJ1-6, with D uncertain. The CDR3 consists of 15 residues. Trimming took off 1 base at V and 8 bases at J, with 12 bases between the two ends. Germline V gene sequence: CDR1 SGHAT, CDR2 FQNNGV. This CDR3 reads CASSLVYSPDSPLHF. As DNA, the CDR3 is TGTGCCAGCAGCTTAGTATACAGCCCAGATTCACCCCTCCACTTT.

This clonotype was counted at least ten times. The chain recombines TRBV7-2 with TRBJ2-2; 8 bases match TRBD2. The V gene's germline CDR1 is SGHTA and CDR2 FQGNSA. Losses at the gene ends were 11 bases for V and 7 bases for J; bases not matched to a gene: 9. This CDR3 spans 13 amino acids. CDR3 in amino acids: CAAGTRVGGELFF. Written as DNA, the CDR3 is TGTGCCGCCGGGACTAGGGTTGGCGGGGAGCTGTTTTTT.

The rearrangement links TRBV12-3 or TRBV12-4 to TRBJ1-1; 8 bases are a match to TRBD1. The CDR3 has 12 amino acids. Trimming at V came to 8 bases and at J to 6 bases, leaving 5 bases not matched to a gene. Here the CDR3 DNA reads TGTGCCAGCGGATACAGGGGGGCTGAAGCTTTCTTT. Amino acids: CASGYRGAEAFF.

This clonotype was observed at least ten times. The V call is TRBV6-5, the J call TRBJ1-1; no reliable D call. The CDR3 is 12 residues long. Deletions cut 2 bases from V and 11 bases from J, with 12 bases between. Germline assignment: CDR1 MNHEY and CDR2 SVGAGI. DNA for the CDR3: TGTGCCAGCAGTTACAATCAGAGGAGTGCTTTCTTT. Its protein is CASSYNQRSAFF.

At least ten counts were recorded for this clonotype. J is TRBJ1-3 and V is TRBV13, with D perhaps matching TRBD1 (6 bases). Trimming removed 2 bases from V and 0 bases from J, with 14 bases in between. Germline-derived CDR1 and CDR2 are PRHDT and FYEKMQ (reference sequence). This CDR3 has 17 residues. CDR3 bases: TGTGCCAGCAGCTTACGGGGAGGGACATACTCTGGAAACACCATATATTTT. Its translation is CASSLRGGTYSGNTIYF.

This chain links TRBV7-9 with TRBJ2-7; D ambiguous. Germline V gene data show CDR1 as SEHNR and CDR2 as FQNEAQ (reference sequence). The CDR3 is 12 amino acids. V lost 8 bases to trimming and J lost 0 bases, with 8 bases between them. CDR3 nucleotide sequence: TGTGCCAGCGGGGATGGCTCCTACGAGCAGTACTTC. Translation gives CASGDGSYEQYF.

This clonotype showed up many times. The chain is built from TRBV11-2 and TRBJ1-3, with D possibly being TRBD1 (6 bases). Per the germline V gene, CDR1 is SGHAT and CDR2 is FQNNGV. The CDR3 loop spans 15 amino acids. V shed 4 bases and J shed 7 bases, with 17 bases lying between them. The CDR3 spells CASSYRDTLLNTIYF. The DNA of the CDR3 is TGTGCCAGCAGCTACCGGGACACCCTCCTGAACACCATATATTTT.

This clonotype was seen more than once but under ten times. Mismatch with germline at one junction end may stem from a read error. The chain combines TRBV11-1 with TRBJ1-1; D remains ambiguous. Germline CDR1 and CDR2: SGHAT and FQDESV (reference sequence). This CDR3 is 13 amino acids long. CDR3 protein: CASSLVENTEACF. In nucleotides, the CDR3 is TGTGCCAGCAGCTTAGTAGAGAACACTGAAGCTTGCTTT. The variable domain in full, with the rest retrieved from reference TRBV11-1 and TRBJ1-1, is EAEVAQSPRYKITEKSQAVAFWCDPISGHATLYWYRQILGQGPELLVQFQDESVVDDSQLPKDRFSAERLKGVDSTLKIQPAELGDSAMYLCASSLVENTEACFGQGTRLTVV.

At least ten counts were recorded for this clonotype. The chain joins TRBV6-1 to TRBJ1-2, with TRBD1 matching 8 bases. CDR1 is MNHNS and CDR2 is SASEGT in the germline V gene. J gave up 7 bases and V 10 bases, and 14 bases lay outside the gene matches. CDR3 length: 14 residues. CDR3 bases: TGTGCCACTGCTGAGCTGCAGGGGGCGTTTGGCTACACCTTC. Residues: CATAELQGAFGYTF.

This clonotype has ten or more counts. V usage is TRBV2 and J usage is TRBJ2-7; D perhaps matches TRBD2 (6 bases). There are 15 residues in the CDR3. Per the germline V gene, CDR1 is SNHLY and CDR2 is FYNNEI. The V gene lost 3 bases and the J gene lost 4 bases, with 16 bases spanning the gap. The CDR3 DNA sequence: TGTGCCAGCAGTGATGTGTGGACTACCACGTACGAGCAGTACTTC. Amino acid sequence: CASSDVWTTTYEQYF.

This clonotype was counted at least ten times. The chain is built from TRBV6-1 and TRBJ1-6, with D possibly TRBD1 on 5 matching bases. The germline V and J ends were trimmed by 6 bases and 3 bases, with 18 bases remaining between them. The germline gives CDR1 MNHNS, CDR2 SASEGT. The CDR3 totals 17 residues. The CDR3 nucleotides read TGTGCCAGCAGGGGGGTTTCCGGGACCTTCTATAATTCACCCCTCCACTTT. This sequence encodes CASRGVSGTFYNSPLHF.

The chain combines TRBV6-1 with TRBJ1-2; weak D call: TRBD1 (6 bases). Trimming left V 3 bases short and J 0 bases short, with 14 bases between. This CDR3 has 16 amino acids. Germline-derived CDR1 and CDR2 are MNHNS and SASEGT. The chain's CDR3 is CASSDYDRPTNYGYTF. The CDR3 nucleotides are TGTGCCAGCAGTGATTATGACAGGCCGACTAACTATGGCTACACCTTC.

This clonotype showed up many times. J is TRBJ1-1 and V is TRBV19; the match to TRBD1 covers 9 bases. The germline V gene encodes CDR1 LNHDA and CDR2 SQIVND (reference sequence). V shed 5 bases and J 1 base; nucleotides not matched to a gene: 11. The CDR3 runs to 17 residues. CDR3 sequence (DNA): TGTGCCAGTAGTCATCCGGGGACAGGGTCGGGGAACACTGAAGCTTTCTTT. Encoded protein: CASSHPGTGSGNTEAFF.

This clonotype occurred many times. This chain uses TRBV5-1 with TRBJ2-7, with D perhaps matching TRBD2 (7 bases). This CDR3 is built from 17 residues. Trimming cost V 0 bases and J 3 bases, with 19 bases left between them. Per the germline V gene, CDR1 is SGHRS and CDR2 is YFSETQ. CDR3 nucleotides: TGCGCCAGCAGCTTGGCCCTTGGGGGGGGCTACGTCTACGAGCAGTACTTC. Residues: CASSLALGGGYVYEQYF.

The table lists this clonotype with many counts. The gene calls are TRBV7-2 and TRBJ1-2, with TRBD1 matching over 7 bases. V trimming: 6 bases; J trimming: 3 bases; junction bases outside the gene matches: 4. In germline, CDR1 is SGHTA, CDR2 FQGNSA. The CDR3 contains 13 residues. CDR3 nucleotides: TGTGCCAGCAGTTTCGGGACAGACTATGGCTACACCTTC. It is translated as CASSFGTDYGYTF.

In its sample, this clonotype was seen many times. The CDR3 DNA reads as TGTGCCAGCAGTTGGTCACAGGGAACTCACTACGAGCAGTACTTC. Encoded protein: CASSWSQGTHYEQYF. The gene calls are TRBV6-5 and TRBJ2-7, with D possibly TRBD1 on 6 matching bases. The V gene's germline CDR1 is MNHEY and CDR2 SVGAGI. The CDR3 covers 15 residues. Between the trimmed V and J ends, which lost 4 bases and 3 bases, there was a span of 16 bases.

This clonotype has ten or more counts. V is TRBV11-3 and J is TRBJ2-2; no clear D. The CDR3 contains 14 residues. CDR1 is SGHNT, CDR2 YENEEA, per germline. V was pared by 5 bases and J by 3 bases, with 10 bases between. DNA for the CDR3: TGTGCCAGCAGCCCAGTCGGGTACACCGGGGAGCTGTTTTTT. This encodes CASSPVGYTGELFF.